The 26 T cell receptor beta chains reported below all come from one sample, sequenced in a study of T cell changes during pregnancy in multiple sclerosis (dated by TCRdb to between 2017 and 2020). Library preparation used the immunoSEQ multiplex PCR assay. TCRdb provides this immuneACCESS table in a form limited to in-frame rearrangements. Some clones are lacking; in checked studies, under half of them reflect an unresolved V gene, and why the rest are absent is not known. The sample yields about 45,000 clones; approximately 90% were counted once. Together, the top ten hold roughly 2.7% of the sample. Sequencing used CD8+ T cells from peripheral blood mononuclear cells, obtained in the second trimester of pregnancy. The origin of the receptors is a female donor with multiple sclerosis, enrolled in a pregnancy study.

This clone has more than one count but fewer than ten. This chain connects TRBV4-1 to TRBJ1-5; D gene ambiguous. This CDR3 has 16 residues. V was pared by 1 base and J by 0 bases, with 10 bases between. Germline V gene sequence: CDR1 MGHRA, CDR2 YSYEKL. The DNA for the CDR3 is TGCGCCAGCAGCCAAGTCGAGGGAATTAGCAATCAGCCCCAGCATTTT. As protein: CASSQVEGISNQPQHF.

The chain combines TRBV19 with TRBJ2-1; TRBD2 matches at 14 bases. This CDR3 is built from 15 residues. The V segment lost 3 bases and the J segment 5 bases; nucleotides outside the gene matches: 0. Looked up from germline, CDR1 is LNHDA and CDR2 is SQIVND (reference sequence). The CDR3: CASSMGLAGDNEQFF. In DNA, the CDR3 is TGTGCCAGTAGTATGGGACTAGCGGGGGACAATGAGCAGTTCTTC.

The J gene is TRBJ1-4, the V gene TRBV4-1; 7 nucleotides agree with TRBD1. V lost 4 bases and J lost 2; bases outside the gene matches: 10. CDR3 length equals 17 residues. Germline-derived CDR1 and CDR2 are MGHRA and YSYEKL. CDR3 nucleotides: TGCGCCAGCAGCCGACAGGGCGGGGTTCGCACTAATGAAAAACTGTTTTTT. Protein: CASSRQGGVRTNEKLFF.

The CDR3 here is CASSPRGEANEQFF. The CDR3 bases are TGTGCCAGCAGTCCCCGGGGGGAGGCAAATGAGCAGTTCTTC. The chain has TRBV27 and TRBJ2-1, with TRBD2 matching 7 bases. J lost 7 bases, V lost 5 bases, and 8 bases had no gene match. The CDR3 loop spans 14 amino acids. Germline V lookup: CDR1 MNHEY, CDR2 SMNVEV (reference sequence).

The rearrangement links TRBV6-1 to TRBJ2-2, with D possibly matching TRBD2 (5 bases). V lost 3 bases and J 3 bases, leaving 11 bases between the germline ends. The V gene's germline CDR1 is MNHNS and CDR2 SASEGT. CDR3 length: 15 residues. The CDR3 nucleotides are TGTGCCAGCAGTGAGTTCCCTAGCCACACCGGGGAGCTGTTTTTT. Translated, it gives CASSEFPSHTGELFF.

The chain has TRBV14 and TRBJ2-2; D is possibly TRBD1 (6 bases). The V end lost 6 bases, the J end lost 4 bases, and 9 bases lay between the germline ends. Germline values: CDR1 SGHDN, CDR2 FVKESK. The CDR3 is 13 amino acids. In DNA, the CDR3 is TGTGCCAGCAGTTACAGGGCCACCGGGGAGCTGTTTTTT. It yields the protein CASSYRATGELFF.

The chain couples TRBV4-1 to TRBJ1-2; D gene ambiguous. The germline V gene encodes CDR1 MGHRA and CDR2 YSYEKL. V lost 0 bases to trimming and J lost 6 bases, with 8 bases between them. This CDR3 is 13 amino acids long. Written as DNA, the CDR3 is TGCGCCAGCAGCCAAGATGTATTAGATGGCTACACCTTC. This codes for CASSQDVLDGYTF.

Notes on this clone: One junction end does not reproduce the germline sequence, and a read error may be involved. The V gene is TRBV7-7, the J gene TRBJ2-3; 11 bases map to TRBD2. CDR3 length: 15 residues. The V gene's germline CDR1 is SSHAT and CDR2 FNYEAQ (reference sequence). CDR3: CASSRLAGSTDTQYF. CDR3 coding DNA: TGTGCTAGCAGCCGACTAGCGGGAAGCACAGATACGCAGTATTTT. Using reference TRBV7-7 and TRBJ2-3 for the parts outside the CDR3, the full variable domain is GAGVSQSPRYKVTKRGQDVTLRCDPISSHATLYWYQQALGQGPEFLTYFNYEAQPDKSGLPSDRFSAERPEGSISTLTIQRTEQRDSAMYRCASSRLAGSTDTQYFGPGTRLTVL.

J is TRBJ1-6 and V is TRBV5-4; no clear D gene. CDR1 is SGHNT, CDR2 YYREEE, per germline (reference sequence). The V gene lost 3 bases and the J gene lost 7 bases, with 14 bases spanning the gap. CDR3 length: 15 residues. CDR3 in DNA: TGTGCCAGCAGCTCGGGGTTACCGAACAATTCACCCCTCCACTTT. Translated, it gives CASSSGLPNNSPLHF. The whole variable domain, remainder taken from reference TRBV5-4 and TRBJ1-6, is ETGVTQSPTHLIKTRGQQVTLRCSSQSGHNTVSWYQQALGQGPQFIFQYYREEENGRGNFPPRFSGLQFPNYSSELNVNALELDDSALYLCASSSGLPNNSPLHFGNGTRLTVT.

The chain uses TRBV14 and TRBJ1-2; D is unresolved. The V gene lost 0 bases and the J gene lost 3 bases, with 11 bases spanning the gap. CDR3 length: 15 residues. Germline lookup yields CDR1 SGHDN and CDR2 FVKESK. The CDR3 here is CASSQDLAGDYGYTF. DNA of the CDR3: TGTGCCAGCAGCCAAGATTTGGCGGGCGACTATGGCTACACCTTC. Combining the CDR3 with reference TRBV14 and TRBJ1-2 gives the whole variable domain EAGVTQFPSHSVIEKGQTVTLRCDPISGHDNLYWYRRVMGKEIKFLLHFVKESKQDESGMPNNRFLAERTGGTYSTLKVQPAELEDSGVYFCASSQDLAGDYGYTFGSGTRLTVV.

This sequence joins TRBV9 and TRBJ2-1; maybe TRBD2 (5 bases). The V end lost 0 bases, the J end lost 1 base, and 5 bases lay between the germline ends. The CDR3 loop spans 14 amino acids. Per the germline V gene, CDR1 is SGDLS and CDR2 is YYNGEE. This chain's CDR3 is CASSVGGSYNEQFF. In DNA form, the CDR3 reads TGTGCCAGCAGCGTAGGAGGGTCCTACAATGAGCAGTTCTTC.

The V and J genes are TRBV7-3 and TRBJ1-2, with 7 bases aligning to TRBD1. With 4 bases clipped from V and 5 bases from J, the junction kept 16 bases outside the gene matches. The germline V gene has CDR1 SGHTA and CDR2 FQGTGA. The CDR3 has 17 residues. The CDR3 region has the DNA TGTGCCAGCAGCTCCACAACCCTTCCAGGGGGGCCTTATGGCTACACCTTC. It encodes CASSSTTLPGGPYGYTF.

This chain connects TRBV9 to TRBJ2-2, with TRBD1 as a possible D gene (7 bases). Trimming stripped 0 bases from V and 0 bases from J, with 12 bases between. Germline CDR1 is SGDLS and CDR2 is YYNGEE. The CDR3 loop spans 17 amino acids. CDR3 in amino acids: CASSVDRGGTNTGELFF. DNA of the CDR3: TGTGCCAGCAGCGTAGACAGGGGAGGTACGAACACCGGGGAGCTGTTTTTT.

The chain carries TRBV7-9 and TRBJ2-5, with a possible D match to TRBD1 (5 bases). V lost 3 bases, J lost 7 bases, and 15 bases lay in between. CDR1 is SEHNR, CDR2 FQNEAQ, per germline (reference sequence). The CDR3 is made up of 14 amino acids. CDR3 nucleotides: TGTGCCAGCAGCTTCAAGCAGGGCGTTCGGACCCAGTACTTC. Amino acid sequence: CASSFKQGVRTQYF.

CDR3: CASSGGVYTQQYF. The DNA of the CDR3 is TGCGCCAGCAGCGGGGGGGTTTATACGCAGCAGTACTTC. The chain combines TRBV4-1 with TRBJ2-7, with 7 bases fitting TRBD2. This CDR3 comprises 13 residues. The ends lost 5 bases at V and 8 bases at J; junction bases unmatched: 9. The germline CDR1 and CDR2 sequences are MGHRA and YSYEKL.

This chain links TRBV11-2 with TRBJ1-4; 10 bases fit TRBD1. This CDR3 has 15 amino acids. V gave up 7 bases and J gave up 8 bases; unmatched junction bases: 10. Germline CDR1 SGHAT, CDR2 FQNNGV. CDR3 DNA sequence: TGTGCCAGCACCCCCGCCGGGACAGGGGCCGAAAAACTGTTTTTT. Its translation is CASTPAGTGAEKLFF.

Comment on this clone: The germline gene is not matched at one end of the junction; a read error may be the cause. Here the CDR3 reads CASSLPAMMWDNF. The DNA of the CDR3 is TGTGCCAGCAGCTTGCCCGCAATGATGTGGGACAACTTC. This chain joins TRBV7-9 and TRBJ1-2; D possibly corresponds to TRBD1 (6 bases). The CDR3 runs to 13 residues. CDR1 SEHNR and CDR2 FQNEAQ come from the germline V gene (reference sequence).

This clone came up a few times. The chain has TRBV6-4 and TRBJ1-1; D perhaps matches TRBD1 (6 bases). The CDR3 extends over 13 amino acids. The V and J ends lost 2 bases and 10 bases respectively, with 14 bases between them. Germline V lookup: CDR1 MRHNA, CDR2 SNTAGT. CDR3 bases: TGTGCCAGCAGTGACCGAATACAGGGAATAGCTTTCTTT. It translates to CASSDRIQGIAFF.

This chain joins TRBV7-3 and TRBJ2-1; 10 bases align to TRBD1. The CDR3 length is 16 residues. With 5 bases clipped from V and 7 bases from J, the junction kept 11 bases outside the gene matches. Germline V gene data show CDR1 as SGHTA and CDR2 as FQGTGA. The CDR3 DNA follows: TGTGCCAGCAGCAACCGGGACAGGGGAAATAGGAATGAGCAGTTCTTC. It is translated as CASSNRDRGNRNEQFF.

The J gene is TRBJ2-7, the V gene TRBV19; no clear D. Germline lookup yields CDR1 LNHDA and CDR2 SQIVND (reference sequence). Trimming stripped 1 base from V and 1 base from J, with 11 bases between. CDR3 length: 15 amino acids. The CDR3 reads CASSIGWRGSYEQYF. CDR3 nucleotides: TGTGCCAGTAGTATAGGGTGGCGCGGTTCCTACGAGCAGTACTTC.

DNA for the CDR3: TGTGCCAGCAGCCAGCCGGGACTAACCTACAATGAGCAGTTCTTC. It encodes CASSQPGLTYNEQFF. V usage is TRBV6-6 and J usage is TRBJ2-1, with 7 bases identical to TRBD2. The germline V gene encodes CDR1 MNHNY and CDR2 SVGAGI (reference sequence). The ends lost 6 bases at V and 2 bases at J; junction bases unmatched: 7. The CDR3 runs to 15 residues.

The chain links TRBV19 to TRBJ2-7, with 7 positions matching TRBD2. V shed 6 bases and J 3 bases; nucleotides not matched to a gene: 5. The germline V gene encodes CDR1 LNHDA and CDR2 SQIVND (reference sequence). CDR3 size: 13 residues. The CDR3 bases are TGTGCCAGTAGAGCAGCGGGATACTACGAGCAGTACTTC. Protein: CASRAAGYYEQYF.

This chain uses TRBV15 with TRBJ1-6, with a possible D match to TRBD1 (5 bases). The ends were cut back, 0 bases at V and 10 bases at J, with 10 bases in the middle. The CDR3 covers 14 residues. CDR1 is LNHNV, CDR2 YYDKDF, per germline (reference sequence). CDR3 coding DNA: TGTGCCACCAGCAGAGATGGGGCGGGATCACCCCTCCACTTT. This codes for CATSRDGAGSPLHF. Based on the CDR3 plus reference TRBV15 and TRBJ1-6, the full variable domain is DAMVIQNPRYQVTQFGKPVTLSCSQTLNHNVMYWYQQKSSQAPKLLFHYYDKDFNNEADTPDNFQSRRPNTSFCFLDIRSPGLGDTAMYLCATSRDGAGSPLHFGNGTRLTVT.

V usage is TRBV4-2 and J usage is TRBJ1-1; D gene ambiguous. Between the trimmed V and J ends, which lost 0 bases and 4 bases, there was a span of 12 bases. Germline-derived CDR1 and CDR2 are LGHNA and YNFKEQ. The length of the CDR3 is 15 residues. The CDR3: CASSQELGWVTEAFF. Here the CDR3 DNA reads TGTGCCAGCAGCCAAGAACTGGGCTGGGTCACTGAAGCTTTCTTT.

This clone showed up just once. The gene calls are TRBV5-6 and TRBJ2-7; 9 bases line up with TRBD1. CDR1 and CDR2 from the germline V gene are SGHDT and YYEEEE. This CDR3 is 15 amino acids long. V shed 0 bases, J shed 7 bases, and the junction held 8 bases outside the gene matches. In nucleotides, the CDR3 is TGTGCCAGCAGCTTGGGGGGGACAGGGACGGGGGAGCAGTACTTC. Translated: CASSLGGTGTGEQYF.

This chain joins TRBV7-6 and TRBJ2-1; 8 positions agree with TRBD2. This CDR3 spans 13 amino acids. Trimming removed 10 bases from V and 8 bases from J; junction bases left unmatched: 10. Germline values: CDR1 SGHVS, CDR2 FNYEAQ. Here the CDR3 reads CATRERGMDEQFF. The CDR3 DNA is TGTGCCACCAGGGAGCGGGGGATGGATGAGCAGTTCTTC.